The 24 T cell receptor beta chains reported below all come from one sample, sequenced in a study of blood T cell repertoires in COVID-19. The table came from immunoSEQ multiplex PCR; TCRdb's copy has only in-frame clones and leaves some out. This repertoire shows approximately 63,000 clones, 80% to 90% found once; its top ten account for more than 15%. The sequenced material came from peripheral blood. The source of these receptors is a woman aged 55-75 years with COVID-19, enrolled during active disease.

This clone occurred a few times. The rearrangement links TRBV6-2 or TRBV6-3 to TRBJ2-7; weak D call: TRBD1 (6 bases). The germline gives CDR1 MNHEY, CDR2 SVGEGT. The V gene lost 6 bases and the J gene lost 3 bases, with 12 bases spanning the gap. The CDR3 runs 13 residues. The CDR3 region is CASSLIRGYEQYF. CDR3 in DNA: TGTGCCAGCAGCTTGATCAGGGGCTACGAGCAGTACTTC.

The chain recombines TRBV7-9 with TRBJ2-3; TRBD1 matches 9 bases. This CDR3 is built from 15 residues. The trim removed 3 bases at V and 2 bases at J, leaving 3 bases unmatched. CDR1 is SEHNR, CDR2 FQNEAQ, per germline (reference sequence). The chain's CDR3 is CASSFGTGNTDTQYF. The CDR3 DNA follows: TGTGCCAGCAGCTTCGGGACAGGGAACACAGATACGCAGTATTTT.

The CDR3 sequence is CASSIPGGYTF. Here the CDR3 DNA reads TGTGCCAGTAGTATCCCGGGGGGCTACACCTTC. The chain combines TRBV19 with TRBJ1-2; no clear D. CDR3 length: 11 residues. Germline assignment: CDR1 LNHDA and CDR2 SQIVND (reference sequence). Trimming took 3 bases from V and 8 from J, leaving 7 bases between them.

The chain uses TRBV5-8 and TRBJ2-5; 8 bases are shared with TRBD1. V gave up 4 bases and J gave up 4 bases; unmatched junction bases: 9. CDR1 is SGHTS, CDR2 YDEGEE, per germline. The CDR3 has 15 residues. The CDR3 coding sequence is TGTGCCAGCAGCCTCCTCAGGGGGCGCGTAGAGACCCAGTACTTC. This translates into CASSLLRGRVETQYF.

The CDR3: CASSFTKGTEQETQYF. In DNA form, the CDR3 reads TGTGCCAGCAGTTTCACAAAGGGGACTGAGCAAGAGACCCAGTACTTC. This chain joins TRBV28 and TRBJ2-5; possible D gene TRBD2, 6 bases. The germline gives CDR1 MDHEN, CDR2 SYDVKM. The CDR3 consists of 16 residues. V lost 3 bases to trimming and J lost 2 bases, with 16 bases between them.

The V call is TRBV15, the J call TRBJ1-5; D might be TRBD1 (6 bases). V shed 7 bases and J shed 1 base, with 14 bases lying between them. The length of the CDR3 is 15 residues. Germline V gene data show CDR1 as LNHNV and CDR2 as YYDKDF (reference sequence). In nucleotides, the CDR3 is TGTGCCACCAAATCGGGGGGGGCCAGCAATCAGCCCCAGCATTTT. This translates into CATKSGGASNQPQHF.

This chain uses TRBV4-1 with TRBJ2-7; 7 nucleotides align to TRBD1. The CDR3 extends over 18 amino acids. Germline lookup yields CDR1 MGHRA and CDR2 YSYEKL. V lost 1 base to trimming and J lost 7 bases; unmatched junction nucleotides: 19. The CDR3 DNA reads TGCGCCAGCAGCCAAGCCAATACTTCCCCGGGACAGACCCTAGAGCAGTACTTC. Its protein is CASSQANTSPGQTLEQYF.

The chain is built from TRBV4-3 and TRBJ2-7; TRBD2 matches at 9 bases. Trimming at V came to 1 base and at J to 2 bases, leaving 3 bases not matched to a gene. Germline V lookup: CDR1 LGHNA, CDR2 YSLEER. CDR3 length: 15 amino acids. CDR3 DNA sequence: TGCGCCAGCAGCCAAGGACTAGCGGACACCTACGAGCAGTACTTC. Translating it yields CASSQGLADTYEQYF.

V is TRBV30 and J is TRBJ1-3; no firm D call. Trimming took 0 bases from V and 0 from J, leaving 12 bases between them. Germline V CDR1 and CDR2: GTSNPN, SVGIG (reference sequence). This CDR3 is built from 16 residues. The CDR3 DNA reads TGTGCCTGGAGTGTACCGCTCGGGATCTCTGGAAACACCATATATTTT. Amino acids: CAWSVPLGISGNTIYF. Full variable domain (missing parts from reference TRBV30 and TRBJ1-3): SQTIHQWPATLVQPVGSPLSLECTVEGTSNPNLYWYRQAAGRGLQLLFYSVGIGQISSEVPQNLSASRPQDRQFILSSKKLLLSDSGFYLCAWSVPLGISGNTIYFGEGSWLTVV.

V gene TRBV10-3 combines with J gene TRBJ2-1, with D possibly TRBD2 on 6 matching bases. V was clipped by 10 bases and J by 0 bases, with 13 bases between them. CDR1 and CDR2 from the germline V gene are ENHRY and SYGVKD. The CDR3 runs 14 residues. This chain's CDR3 is CATQTRSSYNEQFF. The CDR3 nucleotides are TGTGCCACCCAGACTAGGAGCTCCTACAATGAGCAGTTCTTC.

The rearrangement links TRBV9 to TRBJ1-3; the match to TRBD1 covers 10 bases. V was clipped by 3 bases and J by 8 bases; unmatched bases: 11. The CDR3 contains 16 residues. Germline V lookup: CDR1 SGDLS, CDR2 YYNGEE. Here the CDR3 reads CASSAQGGTGADTIYF. The CDR3 DNA reads TGTGCCAGCAGCGCTCAAGGCGGGACAGGGGCAGACACCATATATTTT.

This chain joins TRBV10-3 and TRBJ1-2; D gene uncertain. The V end lost 6 bases, the J end lost 9 bases, and 14 bases lay between the germline ends. This CDR3 comprises 12 residues. From germline, CDR1 is ENHRY and CDR2 SYGVKD. CDR3 coding DNA: TGTGCCATCAGAAACTACGGGAGCCGCTACACCTTC. This translates into CAIRNYGSRYTF.

The V gene is TRBV19, the J gene TRBJ1-4; 9 positions match TRBD1. V was pared by 7 bases and J by 7 bases, with 10 bases of the junction left unmatched. Per the germline V gene, CDR1 is LNHDA and CDR2 is SQIVND (reference sequence). The CDR3 has 15 residues. CDR3 bases: TGTGCCAGTACTCGGTGGACAGGGGAAGGTGAAAAACTGTTTTTT. Protein product: CASTRWTGEGEKLFF.

The chain joins TRBV4-3 to TRBJ2-7, with TRBD1 as a possible D gene (5 bases). V dropped 0 bases and J dropped 2 bases, with 11 bases sitting between them. This CDR3 region has 15 residues. The germline CDR1 and CDR2 sequences are LGHNA and YSLEER. The CDR3 DNA reads TGCGCCAGCAGCCAAGATCTGGGGCAGACCTACGAGCAGTACTTC. Protein product: CASSQDLGQTYEQYF.

This rearrangement joins TRBV7-2 to TRBJ1-5; D ambiguous. The CDR3 covers 13 residues. The germline V gene encodes CDR1 SGHTA and CDR2 FQGNSA. Trimming took off 1 base at V and 6 bases at J, with 7 bases between the two ends. The CDR3 loop reads CASSLEGVQPQHF. CDR3 DNA sequence: TGTGCCAGCAGCTTAGAGGGAGTTCAGCCCCAGCATTTT. The variable domain in full, with the rest retrieved from reference TRBV7-2 and TRBJ1-5, is GAGVSQSPSNKVTEKGKDVELRCDPISGHTALYWYRQSLGQGLEFLIYFQGNSAPDKSGLPSDRFSAERTGGSVSTLTIQRTQQEDSAVYLCASSLEGVQPQHFGDGTRLSIL.

In this sample, this clone turned up a few times. The V gene is TRBV7-3, the J gene TRBJ2-1, with D possibly matching TRBD2 (6 bases). Per germline, CDR1 SGHTA and CDR2 FQGTGA. The CDR3 length is 16 residues. Trimming cost V 1 base and J 3 bases, with 13 bases left between them. The CDR3 DNA follows: TGTGCCAGCAGCTTAAGGTCCCAGCGGGTCTACAATGAGCAGTTCTTC. This encodes CASSLRSQRVYNEQFF.

J is TRBJ1-3 and V is TRBV27, with 7 bases matching TRBD1. CDR3 length: 16 residues. The V segment lost 6 bases and the J segment 1 base; nucleotides outside the gene matches: 9. CDR1 and CDR2 from the germline V gene are MNHEY and SMNVEV (reference sequence). The CDR3 DNA reads as TGTGCCAGCAGACTAACAGGGGCCTTATCTGGAAACACCATATATTTT. It yields the protein CASRLTGALSGNTIYF.

The rearrangement uses TRBV4-1 and TRBJ2-7, with TRBD2 matching 11 bases. This CDR3 has 13 amino acids. V lost 9 bases and J lost 0; bases outside the gene matches: 1. Germline CDR1 is MGHRA and CDR2 is YSYEKL. In DNA form, the CDR3 reads TGCGCCAGACTAGCGGGAGCCTCCTACGAGCAGTACTTC. Translation gives CARLAGASYEQYF.

The genes are TRBV19 and TRBJ2-3; 7 positions agree with TRBD1. J lost 3 bases, V lost 3 bases, and 6 bases had no gene match. Germline CDR1 reads LNHDA; CDR2 reads SQIVND (reference sequence). The CDR3 extends over 15 amino acids. The CDR3, as DNA: TGTGCCAGTAGTATCCGAGCAGGGGGTACAGATACGCAGTATTTT. Its translation is CASSIRAGGTDTQYF.

The CDR3 region is CSWRDSSYEQYF. CDR3 bases: TGCAGCTGGCGGGATAGCTCCTACGAGCAGTACTTC. The chain employs TRBV29-1 and TRBJ2-7, with a tentative D call TRBD2 (6 bases). Deletions cut 8 bases from V and 0 bases from J, with 11 bases between. In germline, CDR1 is SQVTM, CDR2 ANQGSEA. The length of the CDR3 is 12 residues.

V usage is TRBV3-1 (or the pseudogene TRBV3-2) and J usage is TRBJ2-7, with D possibly matching TRBD1 (6 bases). This CDR3 comprises 16 residues. Trimming took 1 base from V and 6 from J, leaving 19 bases between them. Germline-derived CDR1 and CDR2 are LGHDT and YNNKEL (reference sequence). The CDR3 loop is CASSQAATGPLTEQYF. The CDR3 DNA reads TGTGCCAGCAGCCAAGCCGCGACAGGACCCCTAACCGAGCAGTACTTC.

The chain joins TRBV11-2 to TRBJ2-7, with 10 bases aligning to TRBD2. The CDR3 has 15 amino acids. With 6 bases clipped from V and 5 bases from J, the junction kept 10 bases outside the gene matches. Germline CDR1 and CDR2: SGHAT and FQNNGV. Here the CDR3 reads CASRVSGRFNNEQYF. CDR3 DNA sequence: TGTGCCAGCAGAGTTAGCGGGAGGTTCAATAACGAGCAGTACTTC.

The J gene is TRBJ1-5, the V gene TRBV24-1; tentatively, D is TRBD1 (6 bases). V was trimmed by 3 bases and J by 3 bases, leaving 23 bases between them. The CDR3 is 19 residues long. Germline V gene lookup returns CDR1 KGHDR and CDR2 SFDVKD. The chain's CDR3 is CATSDRPYGGRFDNQPQHF. As DNA, the CDR3 is TGTGCCACCAGTGATCGGCCCTACGGGGGGCGGTTTGACAATCAGCCCCAGCATTTT.

This clone was detected once. The rearrangement joins TRBV24-1 to TRBJ2-5; 8 bases match TRBD1. The CDR3 extends over 15 amino acids. Germline CDR1 is KGHDR and CDR2 is SFDVKD. The V gene end was trimmed by 3 bases and the J gene end by 3 bases; junction bases not matched to a gene: 5. The CDR3 loop reads CATSDIGQGEETQYF. In nucleotides, the CDR3 is TGTGCCACCAGTGATATAGGACAGGGCGAAGAGACCCAGTACTTC.